This is a list of T cell receptor beta chains from one sample in a study of cytomegalovirus exposure and HLA in healthy donors. Using immunoSEQ multiplex PCR, the repertoire was profiled, and TCRdb retains in-frame clones only, with some absent. This repertoire comprises more than 130,000 clones; its ten largest clones make up about 2.5%. The specimen sequenced was PBMCs. These receptor sequences come from a middle-aged man in good health and CMV-seronegative. CDR3s include the opening cysteine and the closing phenylalanine or tryptophan. D genes are given only for firm matches.

>TRBD2|TRBV13|TRBJ2-4
TGTGCCAGCAGCACGTCGGGACTAATCCAAAAGAACATTCAGTACTTC
CASSTSGLIQKNIQYF
>TRBD1|TRBV7-3|TRBJ2-5
TGTGCCAGCAGCTTAATAGGGGGCGGAGAGACCCAGTACTTC
CASSLIGGGETQYF
>TRBD1|TRBV9|TRBJ1-6
TGTGCCAGCAGCTTCCGACAGGGCAATAATTCACCCCTCCACTTT
CASSFRQGNNSPLHF
>NA|TRBV7-7|TRBJ2-1
TGTGCCAGCAGCTTTGGGGGGGACAGGACCTACAATGAGCAGTTCTTC
CASSFGGDRTYNEQFF
>NA|TRBV28|TRBJ2-7
TGTGCCAGCAGTTTACAGGGGTTCGACGAGCAGTACTTC
CASSLQGFDEQYF
>TRBD1|TRBV5-1|TRBJ1-2
TGCGCCAGCAGCTCAGGACAGGGATGGTATGGCTACACCTTC
CASSSGQGWYGYTF
>TRBD1|TRBV19|TRBJ2-2
TGTGCCAGTAGTCCTCGGAGGCAGGGGGCGATGGGGACCGGGGAGCTGTTTTTT
CASSPRRQGAMGTGELFF
>TRBD2|TRBV5-1|TRBJ2-5
TGCGCCAGCAGATTCTGGACTAGCGAAGAGACCCAGTACTTC
CASRFWTSEETQYF
>TRBD2|TRBV15|TRBJ2-3
TGTGCCACCAGCAGAGAAGCAACCCTGCTAGCGGGGGCGGACGGGGGGCAGTATTTT
CATSREATLLAGADGGQYF
>TRBD2|TRBV4-3|TRBJ2-1
TGCGCCAGCAGCCAATCCCCAACTAGCGGGAAGGAGTTCTTC
CASSQSPTSGKEFF
>NA|TRBV6-5|TRBJ2-6
TGTGCCAGTGGGGAGAACAGGGAGGGGAGAGTCCTGACTTTC
CASGENREGRVLTF
>TRBD1|TRBV28|TRBJ1-4
TGTGCCAGCAGTGTACAGGGGGTATCTAATGAAAAACTGTTTTTT
CASSVQGVSNEKLFF
>NA|TRBV5-4|TRBJ1-1
TGTGCCAGCAGCGGAGGGCCGAACACTGAAGCTTTCTTT
CASSGGPNTEAFF
>TRBD1|TRBV18|TRBJ1-1
TGTGCCAGCTCACCACCGATGGGACAGTCAGGAACTGAAGCTTTCTTT
CASSPPMGQSGTEAFF
>NA|TRBV5-1|TRBJ2-7
TGCGCCAGCAGCACGGGACTCACGGACTACGAGCAGTACTTC
CASSTGLTDYEQYF
>NA|TRBV9|TRBJ2-3
TGTGCCAGCAGCGTAGACCCCTCGGGGAGAGGCACAGATACGCAGTATTTT
CASSVDPSGRGTDTQYF
>NA|TRBV29-1|TRBJ2-3
TGCAGCGTTGATTGGGGGGTCCCAGATACGCAGTATTTT
CSVDWGVPDTQYF
>TRBD1|TRBV7-2|TRBJ1-4
TGTGCCAGCAGCTTAACCCCCGGGACAGGGCACGGAAAACTGTTTTTT
CASSLTPGTGHGKLFF
>TRBD1|TRBV10-3|TRBJ1-2
TGTGCCATCAGTGAGTCGATCGGGACAGGGGATGGCTACACCTTC
CAISESIGTGDGYTF
>TRBD2|TRBV5-6|TRBJ2-1
TGTGCCAGCAGTCAACTAGCGGATGAGCAGTTCTTC
CASSQLADEQFF
>TRBD2|TRBV7-2|TRBJ2-7
TGTGCCAGCAGTGGACTAGCCTACGAGCAGTACTTC
CASSGLAYEQYF
>NA|TRBV11-2|TRBJ1-2
TGTGCCAGCAGCTTATTGCCAGGGAATGGCTACACCTTC
CASSLLPGNGYTF
>NA|TRBV27|TRBJ1-6
TGTGCCAGCAGCCATTCACCGGGACACGGATATTCACCCCTCCACTTT
CASSHSPGHGYSPLHF
>TRBD1|TRBV5-7|TRBJ1-2
TGTGCCAGCAGCAAATGCGGGACAGAACGATTCGCTAACTATGGCTACACCTTC
CASSKCGTERFANYGYTF
>TRBD1|TRBV7-3|TRBJ2-3
TGTGCCAGCAGCTCGCAGGGGGCAAGCACAGATACGCAGTATTTT
CASSSQGASTDTQYF
>NA|TRBV19|TRBJ2-7
TGTGCCAGTAGTATGATGGCGGGGAAGGGCGAGCAGTACTTC
CASSMMAGKGEQYF
>NA|TRBV2|TRBJ2-2
TGTGCCAGCAGTGAAGGGCCGGGGACCGGGGAGCTGTTTTTT
CASSEGPGTGELFF
>TRBD1|TRBV6-1|TRBJ1-2
TGTGCCAGCAGTGAGTTCACAGGGGGATCTGGCTACACCTTC
CASSEFTGGSGYTF